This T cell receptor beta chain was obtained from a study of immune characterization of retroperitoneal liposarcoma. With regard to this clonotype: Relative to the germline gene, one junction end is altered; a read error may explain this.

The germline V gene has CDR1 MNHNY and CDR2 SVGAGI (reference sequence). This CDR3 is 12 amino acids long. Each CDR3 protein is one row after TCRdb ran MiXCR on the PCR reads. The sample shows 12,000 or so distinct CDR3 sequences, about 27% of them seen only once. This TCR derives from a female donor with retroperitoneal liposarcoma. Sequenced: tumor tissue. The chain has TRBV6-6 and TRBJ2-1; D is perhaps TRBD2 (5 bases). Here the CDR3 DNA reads TGTGCCAGCAGCTACTCTCAGCGGGAGCAGTTCTTC. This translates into CASSYSQREQFF.